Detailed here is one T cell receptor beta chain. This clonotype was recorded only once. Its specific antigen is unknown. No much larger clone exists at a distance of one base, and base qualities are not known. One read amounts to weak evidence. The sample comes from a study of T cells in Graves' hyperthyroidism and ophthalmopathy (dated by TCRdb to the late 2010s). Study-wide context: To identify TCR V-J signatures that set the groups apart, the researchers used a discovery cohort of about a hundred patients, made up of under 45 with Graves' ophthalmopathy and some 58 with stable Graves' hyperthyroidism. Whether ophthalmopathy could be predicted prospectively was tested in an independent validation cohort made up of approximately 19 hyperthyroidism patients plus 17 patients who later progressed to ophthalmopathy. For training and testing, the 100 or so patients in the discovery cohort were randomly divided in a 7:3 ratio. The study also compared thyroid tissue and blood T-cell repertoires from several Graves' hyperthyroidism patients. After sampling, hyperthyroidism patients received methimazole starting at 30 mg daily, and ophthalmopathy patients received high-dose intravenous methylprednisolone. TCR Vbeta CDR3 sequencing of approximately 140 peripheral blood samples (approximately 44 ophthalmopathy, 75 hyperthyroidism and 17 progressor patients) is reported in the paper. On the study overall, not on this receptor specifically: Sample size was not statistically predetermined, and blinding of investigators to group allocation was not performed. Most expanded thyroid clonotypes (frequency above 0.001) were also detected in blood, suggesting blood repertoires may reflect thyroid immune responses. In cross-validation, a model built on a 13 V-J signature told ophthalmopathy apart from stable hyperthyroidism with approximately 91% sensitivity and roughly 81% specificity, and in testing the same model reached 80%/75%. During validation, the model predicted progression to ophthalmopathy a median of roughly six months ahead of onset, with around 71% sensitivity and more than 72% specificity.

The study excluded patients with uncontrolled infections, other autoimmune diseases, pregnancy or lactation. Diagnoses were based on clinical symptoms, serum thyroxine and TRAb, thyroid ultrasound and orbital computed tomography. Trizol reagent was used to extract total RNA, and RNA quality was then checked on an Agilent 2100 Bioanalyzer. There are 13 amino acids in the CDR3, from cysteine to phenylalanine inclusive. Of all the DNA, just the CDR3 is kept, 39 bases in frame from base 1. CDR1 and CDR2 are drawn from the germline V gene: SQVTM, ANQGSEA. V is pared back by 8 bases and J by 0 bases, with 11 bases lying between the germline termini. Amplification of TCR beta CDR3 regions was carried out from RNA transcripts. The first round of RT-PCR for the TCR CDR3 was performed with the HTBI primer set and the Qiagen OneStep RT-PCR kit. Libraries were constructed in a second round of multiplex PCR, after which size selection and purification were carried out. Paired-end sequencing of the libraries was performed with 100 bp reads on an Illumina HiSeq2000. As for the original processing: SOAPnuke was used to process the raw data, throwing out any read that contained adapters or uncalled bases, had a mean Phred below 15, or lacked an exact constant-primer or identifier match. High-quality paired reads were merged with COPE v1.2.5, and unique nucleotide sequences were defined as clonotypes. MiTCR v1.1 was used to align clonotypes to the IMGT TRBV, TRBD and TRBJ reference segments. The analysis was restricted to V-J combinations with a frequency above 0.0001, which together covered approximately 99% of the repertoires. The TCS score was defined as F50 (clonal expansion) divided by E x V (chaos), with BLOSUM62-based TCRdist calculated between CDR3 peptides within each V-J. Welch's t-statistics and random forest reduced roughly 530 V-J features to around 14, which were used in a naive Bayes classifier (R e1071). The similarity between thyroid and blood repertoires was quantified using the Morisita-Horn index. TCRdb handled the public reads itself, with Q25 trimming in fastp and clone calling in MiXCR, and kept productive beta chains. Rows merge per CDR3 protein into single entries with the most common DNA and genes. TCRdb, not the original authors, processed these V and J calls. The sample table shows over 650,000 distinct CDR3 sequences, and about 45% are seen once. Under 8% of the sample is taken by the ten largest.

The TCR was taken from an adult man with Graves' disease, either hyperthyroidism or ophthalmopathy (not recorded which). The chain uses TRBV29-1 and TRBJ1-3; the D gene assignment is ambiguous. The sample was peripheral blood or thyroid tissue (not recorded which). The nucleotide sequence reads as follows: TGCAGCTTGGGCCGGGACTCTGGAAACACCATATATTTT. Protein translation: CSLGRDSGNTIYF.